This T cell receptor (beta chain) was identified in a study of blood T cell repertoires in COVID-19. The CDR3 totals 15 residues. V lost 5 bases, J lost 5 bases, and 18 bases lay in between. Germline V gene data show CDR1 as SGHNT and CDR2 as YENEEA. Generated by immunoSEQ multiplex PCR, the TCRdb table keeps only in-frame clones and is missing some. The table has about 210,000 clones, approximately 85% seen once. Sequencing input: peripheral blood. This clonotype was obtained from a man over 45 with COVID-19, enrolled during active disease. This chain joins TRBV11-3 and TRBJ2-5; perhaps TRBD1 as D (7 bases). The CDR3 DNA sequence: TGTGCCAGCAGCCGAGGCGGGACAGCGGAGGAGACCCAGTACTTC. Translation gives CASSRGGTAEETQYF.